Below, one TCR beta chain is given with its context. This receptor's antigen is unknown. Base qualities were left out, and no much larger clone turns up one base away. V lost 2 bases and J lost 1 base; the stretch between them is 12 bases long. The germline V gene encodes CDR1 SGHTA and CDR2 FQGNSA. The CDR3 runs 16 residues from the cysteine to the phenylalanine. Only CDR3 DNA is held: 48 bases, read in frame from base 1. The sample belongs to a study of blood T cell repertoires in COVID-19 (dated by TCRdb to 2018 to 2021). Context from the whole study: Samples from collaborators originated in the United States, Italy and Spain and spanned both the acute and convalescent phases of COVID-19. Where available, HLA class I and class II types were obtained from metadata supplied by the sample provider rather than from assay-based typing. The prospective study material was composed of cDNA or gDNA derived from T cells, B-cell-depleted T cells, or PBMCs. The dataset comprised deeply sampled blood TCRbeta repertoires from subjects exposed to, actively infected with, or recovered from COVID-19. Samples were obtained from the ongoing ImmuneRACE study (first 160 participants) and from 1,000 to 1,500 subjects provided by 6 global collaborators. Nearly every sample came with metadata listing a de-identified subject ID, COVID-19 status, age in years and sex. The repertoires were released in a freely available public database intended as a resource for research on the immune response to SARS-CoV-2. What the research found in general, with its limitations: Clinical and demographic metadata were provided uncurated, with the amount varying by source and participant.

Each collaborating institution followed its own protocols to collect whole blood in K2EDTA tubes. For TCRbeta analysis, collaborator samples were shipped as frozen whole blood, as isolated PBMCs, or as DNA extracted from either sample type. The immunoSEQ Assay, a bias-controlled multiplex PCR, was used to amplify TCRbeta CDR3 regions from genomic DNA. The authors' analysis ran thus. Within the assay, amplification of reference gene primers was used to estimate how many nucleated cells each sample contained. Sequence reads were collapsed and filtered to measure the absolute abundance of every unique TCRbeta CDR3 rearrangement. For each sample, productive Simpson clonality was calculated as the square root of Simpson's diversity index across productive rearrangements. Held by TCRdb, this immuneACCESS table contains in-frame sequences only and omits some clones. Under half of the omission traces to an unresolved V gene where checked; the cause of the rest is unknown. The D gene and trimming were derived from the DNA, and the V and J assignments and clone size from that table. Present in this sample are some 150,000 clones, approximately 80% of which were seen just once. Of the sample, around 2.7% falls within the top ten clones.

The TCR comes from a woman older than 75 with acute or convalescent COVID-19. Source material: peripheral blood. Rearrangement joined TRBV7-2 to TRBJ1-3, with no confidently assigned D gene. The sequenced DNA: TGTGCCAGCAGCTTACCCGCGGGCACTTCTGGAAACACCATATATTTT. Its protein reads: CASSLPAGTSGNTIYF. The CDR3 plus the reference TRBV7-2 and TRBJ1-3 genes for the other parts give the full variable domain: GAGVSQSPSNKVTEKGKDVELRCDPISGHTALYWYRQSLGQGLEFLIYFQGNSAPDKSGLPSDRFSAERTGGSVSTLTIQRTQQEDSAVYLCASSLPAGTSGNTIYFGEGSWLTVV.